Only a few counts were recorded for the clone carrying this T cell receptor beta chain. Combining a sample-barcoded 5' primer with a J-beta primer mix, a second PCR ran for roughly 6 to 11 cycles. Each cDNA was tagged by a template-switch adaptor containing 12 random nucleotides. Every sample returned 2.5 million or more CDR3-containing paired-end reads. TCRdb re-analysed the 5' RACE reads in MiXCR, keeping a single row per CDR3 protein. Of roughly 2 million distinct CDR3 sequences listed, roughly 52% are singletons. The sample is drawn from a study of blood T cells in healthy people across ages. Trimming removed 5 bases from V and 6 bases from J, with 18 bases in between. Germline V gene data show CDR1 as MDHEN and CDR2 as SYDVKM. This CDR3 comprises 15 residues.

Material: blood. The chain couples TRBV28 to TRBJ2-3; tentatively, D is TRBD2 (6 bases). This TCR was sampled from a woman aged 40 to 55 in good health. CDR3 loop: CASSPGSGRPDTQYF. The CDR3 DNA is TGTGCCAGCAGTCCCGGAAGCGGGCGCCCCGATACGCAGTATTTT.